A single T cell receptor (beta chain) is shown here with its context. Individuals selected for sequencing had exhibited CD8+CD57+ cell expansion on flow cytometry. The sample originates from a study of CD8+CD57+ T cells in acquired aplastic anemia. Using genomic DNA as the template, TCR beta VDJ and CDR3 profiling was carried out. From the reads, TCRdb called clonotypes with MiXCR, one entry per CDR3 protein. This repertoire shows about 180,000 distinct CDR3 sequences, nearly 50% found once; its top ten account for over 10%. CDR3 length: 16 residues. V was pared by 3 bases and J by 6 bases, with 8 bases of the junction left unmatched. Per the germline V gene, CDR1 is SGHAT and CDR2 is FQDESV (reference sequence).

This chain uses TRBV11-1 with TRBJ2-3; TRBD2 matches at 11 bases. The receptor's source is a human donor with aplastic anemia. Sequencing was done on a sample of sorted CD4+, CD8+, or CD8+CD57+ T cells (not recorded which) from PBMCs. CDR3 loop: CASSLGLADSTDTQYF. In nucleotides, the CDR3 is TGTGCCAGCAGCTTGGGACTAGCGGACTCCACGGATACGCAGTATTTT. The full variable domain, in which reference TRBV11-1 and TRBJ2-3 provide the parts outside the CDR3, is EAEVAQSPRYKITEKSQAVAFWCDPISGHATLYWYRQILGQGPELLVQFQDESVVDDSQLPKDRFSAERLKGVDSTLKIQPAELGDSAMYLCASSLGLADSTDTQYFGPGTRLTVL.